This entry features one T cell receptor beta chain sequence. Germline V lookup: CDR1 GTSNPN, CDR2 SVGIG (reference sequence). This CDR3 contains 12 residues. This specimen belongs to a study of cytomegalovirus exposure and HLA in healthy donors. Both 60 Vbeta primers and 13 Jbeta primers went into the PCR. Some clones are missing from TCRdb's copy, which holds only in-frame ones; the method was immunoSEQ multiplex PCR. The table has about 180,000 clones, roughly 78% seen once; the top ten hold about 1.9%. The sample consisted of PBMCs. This sequence originates from a woman in her 30s in good health and CMV-seronegative. V is TRBV30 and J is TRBJ1-2, with D maybe TRBD1 (6 bases). The CDR3 DNA reads TGTGCTTTATGGGACACCGCCTATGGCTACACCTTC. Its protein product is CALWDTAYGYTF.